This T cell receptor (beta chain) was retrieved from a study of T cells after yellow fever vaccination. Each CDR3 protein is one row after TCRdb ran MiXCR on the 5' RACE reads. The sample records about 360,000 distinct CDR3 sequences, 6.2% being singletons. CDR1 and CDR2 from the germline V gene are SNHLY and FYNNEI. With 6 bases clipped from V and 5 bases from J, the junction kept 5 bases outside the gene matches. This CDR3 contains 15 residues. V usage is TRBV2 and J usage is TRBJ1-5, with TRBD1 identical over 12 bases. The source of this sequence is a man aged 25 to 45 who received the YFV17D yellow fever vaccine. This material consisted of PBMCs, taken 5 days after the yellow fever booster vaccination. Here the CDR3 reads CASRGQGAEDQPQHF. Written as DNA, the CDR3 is TGTGCCAGCAGGGGACAGGGGGCTGAAGATCAGCCCCAGCATTTT.